This T cell receptor (beta chain) was captured in a study of shared clonotypes between healthy human individuals. Across the study: CD4 naive and memory got three plates each, CD8 naive two, CD8 memory one. Regarding the study as a whole: Generally, naive subsets came out with larger estimated richness than memory subsets. All-four-donor shared clonotypes had higher generation probabilities than non-shared clonotypes did.

Germline V CDR1 and CDR2: LNHDA, SQIVND (reference sequence). The CDR3 is 16 residues long. Trimming left V 2 bases short and J 4 bases short, with 15 bases between. As to this clone: Its antigen is currently unknown.

Repertoires were generated with immunoSEQ multiplex PCR, while TCRdb's copy carries only in-frame clones and drops some. The data hold millions of clones, with approximately 90% observed a single time. Sequencing used naive CD4+ T cells sorted from blood. Subset noted: CD45RA+ positively selected. This clonotype originated in a man between 18 and 35 years old in good health. The genes are TRBV19 and TRBJ1-3; D perhaps matches TRBD1 (5 bases). CDR3 sequence: CASSIMSGVSGNTIYF. The CDR3 DNA is TGTGCCAGTAGTATAATGTCGGGGGTATCCGGAAACACCATATATTTT.